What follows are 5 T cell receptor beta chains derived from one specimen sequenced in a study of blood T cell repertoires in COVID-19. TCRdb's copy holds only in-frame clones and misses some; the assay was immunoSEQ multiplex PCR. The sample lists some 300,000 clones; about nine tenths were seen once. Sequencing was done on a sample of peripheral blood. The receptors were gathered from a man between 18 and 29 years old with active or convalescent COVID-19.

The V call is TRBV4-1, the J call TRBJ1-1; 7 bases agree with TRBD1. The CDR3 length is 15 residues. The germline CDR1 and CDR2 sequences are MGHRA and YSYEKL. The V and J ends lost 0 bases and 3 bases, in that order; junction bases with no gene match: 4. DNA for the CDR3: TGCGCCAGCAGCCAAGATCGGACAGGTTACACTGAAGCTTTCTTT. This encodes CASSQDRTGYTEAFF.

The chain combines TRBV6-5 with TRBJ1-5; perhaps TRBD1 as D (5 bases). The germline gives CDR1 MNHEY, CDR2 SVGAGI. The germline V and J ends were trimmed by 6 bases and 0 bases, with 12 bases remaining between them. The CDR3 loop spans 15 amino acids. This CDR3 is CASSVFGGSNQPQHF. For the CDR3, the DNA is TGTGCCAGCAGCGTTTTCGGGGGTAGCAATCAGCCCCAGCATTTT.

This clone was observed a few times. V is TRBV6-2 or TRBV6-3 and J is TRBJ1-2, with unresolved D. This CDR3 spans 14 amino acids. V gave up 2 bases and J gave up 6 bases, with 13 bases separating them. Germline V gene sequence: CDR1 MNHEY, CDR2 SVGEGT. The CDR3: CASSYGGDLNGYTF. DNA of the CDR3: TGTGCCAGCAGTTACGGCGGAGATCTTAATGGCTACACCTTC.

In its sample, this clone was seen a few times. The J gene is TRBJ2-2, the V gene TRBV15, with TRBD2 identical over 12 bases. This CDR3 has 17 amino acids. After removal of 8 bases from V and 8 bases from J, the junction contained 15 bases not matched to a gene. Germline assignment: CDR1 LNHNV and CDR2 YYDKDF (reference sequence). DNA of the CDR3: TGTGCCACCCGAAAAGGCCTAGCGGGAGGGCCTGTGGGGGAGCTGTTTTTT. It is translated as CATRKGLAGGPVGELFF.

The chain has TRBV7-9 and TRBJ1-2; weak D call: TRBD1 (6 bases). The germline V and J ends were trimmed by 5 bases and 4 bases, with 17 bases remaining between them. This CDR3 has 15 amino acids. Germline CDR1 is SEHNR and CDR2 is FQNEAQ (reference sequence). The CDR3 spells CASSAPGDYSYGYTF. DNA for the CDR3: TGTGCCAGCAGCGCCCCAGGGGATTATAGCTATGGCTACACCTTC.